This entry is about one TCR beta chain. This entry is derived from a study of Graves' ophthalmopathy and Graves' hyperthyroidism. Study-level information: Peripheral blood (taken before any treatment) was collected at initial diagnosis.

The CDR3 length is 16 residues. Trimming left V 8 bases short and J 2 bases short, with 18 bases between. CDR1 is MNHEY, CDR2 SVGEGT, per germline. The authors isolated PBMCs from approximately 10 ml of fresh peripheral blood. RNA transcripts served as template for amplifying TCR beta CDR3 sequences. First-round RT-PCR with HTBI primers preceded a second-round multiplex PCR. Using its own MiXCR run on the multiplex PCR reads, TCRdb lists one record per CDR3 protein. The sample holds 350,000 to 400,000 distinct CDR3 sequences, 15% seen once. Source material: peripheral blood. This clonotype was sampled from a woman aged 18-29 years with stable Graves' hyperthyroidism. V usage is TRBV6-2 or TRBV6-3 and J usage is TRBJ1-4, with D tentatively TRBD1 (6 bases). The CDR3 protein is CASGGTPWTTNEKLFF. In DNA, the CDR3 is TGTGCCAGCGGAGGGACACCCTGGACGACTAATGAAAAACTGTTTTTT.